This T cell receptor (beta chain) appears in the sequencing data of a study of T cell repertoires in cytomegalovirus infection. Each CDR3 protein is one row after TCRdb ran MiXCR on the reads. The top ten clones hold under 15% of a sample with about 490,000 distinct CDR3 sequences, more than 25% of them seen once. This receptor was identified in a human donor in good health (CMV status not recorded). Some clones in this sample may be carry-over from other donors' samples. Sequencing was done on a sample of PBMCs.

CDR3 DNA: TGTGCCAGCAGCTTGGCTACTAGTGATCTTAAGTTTTATGAGCAGTTCTTC. Protein product: CASSLATSDLKFYEQFF. J is TRBJ2-1 and V is TRBV7-2, with a weak D call TRBD2 (5 bases). CDR3 size: 17 residues. Per the germline V gene, CDR1 is SGHTA and CDR2 is FQGNSA. The ends were cut back, 3 bases at V and 8 bases at J, with 23 bases in the middle.